This record looks at one T cell receptor (beta chain) sequence and its context. The antigen is undetermined. The entry originates in a study of blood T cells in healthy people across ages. Findings and caveats of the study: Donors of long life had a larger count of naive CD4+ cells and greater diversity than aged donors.

Together with a sample-barcoded 5' primer, a J-beta primer mix was included in a second PCR lasting about 7 to 11 cycles. TCRdb ran MiXCR on the 5' RACE reads and lists one entry per CDR3 protein. Among 650,000 to 900,000 distinct CDR3 sequences listed, less than 80% were seen once. Each of the donors had 9 to 10 milliliters of peripheral blood drawn into EDTA-treated Vacutainer tubes. V gave up 2 bases and J gave up 5 bases, with 16 bases separating them. This CDR3 spans 15 amino acids. Germline assignment: CDR1 MNHNS and CDR2 SASEGT. The sample was blood. This sequence joins TRBV6-1 and TRBJ2-7; tentatively, D is TRBD1 (5 bases). This TCR came from a man aged 25 to 40 in good health. The CDR3 DNA reads as TGTGCCAGCAGTGAAAGAAGGCAGGGCATAAACGAGCAGTACTTC. Translation: CASSERRQGINEQYF.